These 18 T cell receptor beta chains came from one sample sequenced in a study of cytomegalovirus exposure and HLA in healthy donors. Only in-frame clones appear in the TCRdb table, and some are missing; sequencing was by immunoSEQ multiplex PCR. The sample has hundreds of thousands of clones; roughly 88% are singletons. Sequenced input: PBMCs. The receptors shown here come from a young woman in good health and CMV-seronegative.

The chain recombines TRBV12-5 with TRBJ1-2; unclear D gene. The germline V gene encodes CDR1 LGHNT and CDR2 FRNRAP. With 6 bases removed from V and 5 bases from J, the gap between germline ends came to 16 bases. The CDR3 length is 14 residues. CDR3 coding DNA: TGTGCTAGTGGCCTCGACGGAGGCCCGTATGGCTACACCTTC. As protein: CASGLDGGPYGYTF.

The V gene is TRBV28, the J gene TRBJ1-1, with D perhaps TRBD1 (5 bases). The length of the CDR3 is 13 residues. The V end lost 6 bases, the J end lost 3 bases, and 11 bases lay between the germline ends. The germline CDR1 and CDR2 sequences are MDHEN and SYDVKM. The CDR3 protein is CASSTGRDTEAFF. The CDR3 nucleotides are TGTGCCAGCAGCACAGGCCGGGACACTGAAGCTTTCTTT.

This clone was seen just once. The chain joins TRBV7-8 to TRBJ2-1; D call uncertain. In germline, CDR1 is SGHVS, CDR2 FQNEAQ. The CDR3 contains 12 residues. V lost 2 bases to trimming and J lost 10 bases, with 9 bases between them. The CDR3 region is CASSLTYFEQFF. As DNA, the CDR3 is TGTGCCAGCAGCTTAACGTACTTCGAGCAGTTCTTC. The variable domain in full, with the rest retrieved from reference TRBV7-8 and TRBJ2-1, is GAGVSQSPRYKVAKRGQDVALRCDPISGHVSLFWYQQALGQGPEFLTYFQNEAQLDKSGLPSDRFFAERPEGSVSTLKIQRTQQEDSAVYLCASSLTYFEQFFGPGTRLTVL.

This clone occurred once. The chain recombines TRBV28 with TRBJ1-5; D might be TRBD1 (5 bases). Germline values: CDR1 MDHEN, CDR2 SYDVKM. The CDR3 totals 15 residues. V lost 6 bases, J lost 2 bases, and 14 bases lay in between. The chain's CDR3 is CASSERGGGNQPQHF. The CDR3, as DNA: TGTGCCAGCAGCGAAAGGGGTGGGGGCAATCAGCCCCAGCATTTT.

The gene calls are TRBV28 and TRBJ1-2; 7 nucleotides match TRBD1. The length of the CDR3 is 16 residues. Germline trimming cut 6 bases from V and 4 bases from J; bases unmatched to any gene: 14. Per the germline V gene, CDR1 is MDHEN and CDR2 is SYDVKM. The CDR3 sequence is CASRGQETAGPYGYTF. CDR3 sequence (DNA): TGTGCCAGCAGAGGACAGGAGACCGCAGGACCCTATGGCTACACCTTC.

The V and J genes are TRBV15 and TRBJ2-7; D unresolved. Germline values: CDR1 LNHNV, CDR2 YYDKDF (reference sequence). The CDR3 spans 14 residues. V gave up 0 bases and J gave up 5 bases, with 11 bases separating them. The CDR3, as DNA: TGTGCCACCAGCAGAGATGGGCTGAATGACGAGCAGTACTTC. Translating it yields CATSRDGLNDEQYF.

CDR3 residues: CASSYPGLNTQYF. For the CDR3, the DNA is TGTGCCAGCAGTTACCCGGGTTTGAATACGCAGTATTTT. The chain recombines TRBV6-5 with TRBJ2-3; D gene unclear. Between the trimmed V and J ends, which lost 2 bases and 7 bases, there was a span of 10 bases. Germline V CDR1 and CDR2: MNHEY, SVGAGI. The CDR3 loop spans 13 amino acids.

This chain joins TRBV27 and TRBJ2-7; a weak D match, TRBD2 (7 bases). Trimming left V 3 bases short and J 5 bases short, with 14 bases between. The CDR3 extends over 14 amino acids. In germline, CDR1 is MNHEY, CDR2 SMNVEV (reference sequence). CDR3 residues: CASSFRGGGNEQYF. As DNA, the CDR3 is TGTGCCAGCAGTTTCAGGGGAGGGGGGAACGAGCAGTACTTC.

In DNA form, the CDR3 reads TGTGCCTCCACGTCCCCCTCACTAGCGGGTGGGGATACGCAGTATTTT. Residues: CASTSPSLAGGDTQYF. The chain employs TRBV28 and TRBJ2-3, with TRBD2 matching 9 bases. The V segment lost 11 bases and the J segment 6 bases; nucleotides outside the gene matches: 18. The CDR3 spans 16 residues. Germline V gene lookup returns CDR1 MDHEN and CDR2 SYDVKM.

The chain recombines TRBV28 with TRBJ1-2, with D perhaps matching TRBD1 (6 bases). CDR1 MDHEN and CDR2 SYDVKM come from the germline V gene. The CDR3 covers 13 residues. Trimming pared 10 bases from V and 6 bases from J, leaving 18 bases between. CDR3: CATPTVQGDGYTF. CDR3 in DNA: TGTGCCACTCCCACCGTACAGGGCGATGGCTACACCTTC.

This clone was counted a single time. The CDR3 protein is CASSLNGLVINEQFF. Here the CDR3 DNA reads TGTGCCAGCAGCTTAAACGGACTAGTCATCAATGAGCAGTTCTTC. The V gene is TRBV11-2, the J gene TRBJ2-1; 7 bases map to TRBD2. V lost 2 bases to trimming and J lost 6 bases; unmatched junction nucleotides: 7. This CDR3 spans 15 amino acids. The V gene's germline CDR1 is SGHAT and CDR2 FQNNGV.

The rearrangement uses TRBV4-3 and TRBJ2-3; 7 bases fit TRBD2. Germline CDR1 is LGHNA and CDR2 is YSLEER. After removal of 2 bases from V and 2 bases from J, the junction contained 7 bases not matched to a gene. CDR3 length: 16 residues. CDR3 sequence reads: CASSQSSSGITDTQYF. CDR3 sequence (DNA): TGCGCCAGCAGCCAATCTTCTAGCGGAATCACAGATACGCAGTATTTT.

The V and J genes are TRBV10-3 and TRBJ2-3, with 10 bases identical to TRBD2. The CDR3 extends over 14 amino acids. Germline V gene sequence: CDR1 ENHRY, CDR2 SYGVKD. V was clipped by 6 bases and J by 4 bases; unmatched bases: 4. DNA of the CDR3: TGTGCCATCAGCCCTAGCGGGAGATCAGATACGCAGTATTTT. Its protein product is CAISPSGRSDTQYF.

This chain uses TRBV5-5 with TRBJ1-6; 8 nucleotides agree with TRBD1. The germline V gene has CDR1 SGHKS and CDR2 YYEKEE (reference sequence). The CDR3 is made up of 17 amino acids. J gave up 8 bases and V 0 bases, and 10 bases lay outside the gene matches. CDR3 residues: CASSLEGQGASYSPLHF. In DNA, the CDR3 is TGTGCCAGCAGCTTGGAGGGGCAGGGGGCTTCATATTCACCCCTCCACTTT.

The V gene is TRBV9, the J gene TRBJ2-1; 8 nucleotides line up with TRBD1. Per germline, CDR1 SGDLS and CDR2 YYNGEE. The length of the CDR3 is 11 residues. The ends lost 6 bases at V and 14 bases at J; junction bases unmatched: 7. The chain's CDR3 is CASMGGTGKFF. The CDR3 nucleotides read TGTGCCAGCATGGGTGGGACAGGCAAGTTCTTC.

The V call is TRBV5-4, the J call TRBJ2-7; TRBD2 aligns across 9 bases. Germline values: CDR1 SGHNT, CDR2 YYREEE (reference sequence). CDR3 size: 14 residues. V was pared by 3 bases and J by 6 bases, with 7 bases of the junction left unmatched. CDR3 DNA sequence: TGTGCCAGCAGCTGGGGCGGGAGGGCCTCCGAGCAGTACTTC. As protein: CASSWGGRASEQYF.

V usage is TRBV9 and J usage is TRBJ2-1; 7 bases fit TRBD2. J lost 3 bases, V lost 4 bases, and 22 bases had no gene match. The CDR3 sequence is 20 residues long. Per germline, CDR1 SGDLS and CDR2 YYNGEE. The CDR3 region has the DNA TGTGCCAGCAGCCCCCGCGGTCTCGGGAGGCTTACGTCGGGCTACAATGAGCAGTTCTTC. Its protein is CASSPRGLGRLTSGYNEQFF.

The chain recombines TRBV27 with TRBJ1-2; 8 bases agree with TRBD1. Germline V gene data show CDR1 as MNHEY and CDR2 as SMNVEV (reference sequence). This CDR3 is built from 15 residues. The J segment lost 4 bases and the V segment lost 6 bases, leaving 10 bases of the junction unmatched. This CDR3 reads CASSGGQGGAYGYTF. The CDR3 DNA sequence: TGTGCCAGCAGCGGCGGACAGGGAGGTGCCTATGGCTACACCTTC.